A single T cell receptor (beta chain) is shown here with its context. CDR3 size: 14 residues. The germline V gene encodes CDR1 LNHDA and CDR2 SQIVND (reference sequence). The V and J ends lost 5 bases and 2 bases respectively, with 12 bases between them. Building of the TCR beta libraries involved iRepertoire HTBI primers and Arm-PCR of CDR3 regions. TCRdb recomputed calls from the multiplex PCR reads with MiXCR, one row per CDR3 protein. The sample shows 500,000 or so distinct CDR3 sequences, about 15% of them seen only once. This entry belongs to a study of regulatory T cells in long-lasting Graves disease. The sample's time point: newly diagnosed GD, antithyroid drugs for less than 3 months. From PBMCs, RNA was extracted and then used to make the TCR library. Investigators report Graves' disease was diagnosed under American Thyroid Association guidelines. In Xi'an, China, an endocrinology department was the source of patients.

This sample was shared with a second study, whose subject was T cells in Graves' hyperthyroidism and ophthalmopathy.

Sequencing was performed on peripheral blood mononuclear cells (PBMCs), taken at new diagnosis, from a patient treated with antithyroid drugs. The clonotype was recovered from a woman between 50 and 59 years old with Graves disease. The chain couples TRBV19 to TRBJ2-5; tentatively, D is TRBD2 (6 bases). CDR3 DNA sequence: TGTGCCAGTAGTTTAGGACTACCTCAAGAGACCCAGTACTTC. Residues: CASSLGLPQETQYF.